The 8 T cell receptor beta chains below were found in one sample sequenced in a study of T-cell memory formation after mild COVID-19. Via MiXCR, TCRdb re-called the 5' RACE reads, giving one row per CDR3 protein. Here the sample spans approximately 390,000 distinct CDR3 sequences, around a sixth being singletons. The specimen was PBMCs or a T cell subset sorted from them (not recorded which). The receptors were sampled from a man younger than 35 who had mild COVID-19 (a few samples of this study predate the infection). Cell type and time point are not known.

This clonotype was found a few times. This chain connects TRBV4-3 to TRBJ1-1; 7 bases are shared with TRBD1. This CDR3 comprises 14 residues. V was clipped by 1 base and J by 4 bases; unmatched bases: 3. Germline lookup yields CDR1 LGHNA and CDR2 YSLEER. CDR3 sequence reads: CASSQGGTATEAFF. The CDR3 coding sequence is TGCGCCAGCAGCCAAGGGGGGACAGCCACTGAAGCTTTCTTT.

The V gene is TRBV11-2, the J gene TRBJ1-1; no definite D call. The CDR3 contains 13 residues. Germline-derived CDR1 and CDR2 are SGHAT and FQNNGV. Trimming pared 0 bases from V and 4 bases from J, leaving 6 bases between. The CDR3 nucleotides read TGTGCCAGCAGCTTAGATCTGGTCACTGAAGCTTTCTTT. Protein: CASSLDLVTEAFF. The full variable domain, completed using reference TRBV11-2 and TRBJ1-1, is EAGVAQSPRYKIIEKRQSVAFWCNPISGHATLYWYQQILGQGPKLLIQFQNNGVVDDSQLPKDRFSAERLKGVDSTLKIQPAKLEDSAVYLCASSLDLVTEAFFGQGTRLTVV.

This clonotype has just a few counts. This chain joins TRBV7-2 and TRBJ1-1; D is uncertain. Trimming took off 4 bases at V and 2 bases at J, with 11 bases between the two ends. Germline assignment: CDR1 SGHTA and CDR2 FQGNSA. This CDR3 has 14 amino acids. In DNA, the CDR3 is TGTGCCAGCAGCTCAGACGCGCTTAACACTGAAGCTTTCTTT. Amino acid sequence: CASSSDALNTEAFF.

The chain carries TRBV5-4 and TRBJ2-4, with 9 positions matching TRBD2. This CDR3 region has 16 residues. Germline V lookup: CDR1 SGHNT, CDR2 YYREEE (reference sequence). The J segment lost 4 bases and the V segment lost 3 bases, leaving 8 bases of the junction unmatched. In DNA form, the CDR3 reads TGTGCCAGCAGCTCCTGGGGACTAGCAGGGAAAAACATTCAGTACTTC. This encodes CASSSWGLAGKNIQYF.

This sequence joins TRBV2 and TRBJ2-7, with D tentatively TRBD2 (6 bases). The germline V gene has CDR1 SNHLY and CDR2 FYNNEI. The CDR3 spans 16 residues. V was trimmed by 2 bases and J by 4 bases, leaving 18 bases between them. CDR3 in amino acids: CASSELGGDPRYEQYV. CDR3 sequence (DNA): TGTGCCAGCAGTGAATTAGGAGGGGACCCTCGGTACGAGCAGTACGTC.

The rearrangement joins TRBV6-2 or TRBV6-3 to TRBJ2-4; D may be TRBD2 (6 bases). With 8 bases removed from V and 9 bases from J, the gap between germline ends came to 14 bases. CDR1 and CDR2 (germline): MNHEY, SVGEGT. This CDR3 is built from 12 residues. The CDR3: CASSKGGSIQYF. DNA of the CDR3: TGTGCCAGCTCTAAAGGAGGGAGCATTCAGTACTTC.

The chain's CDR3 is CASSLQTSPGSPDTQYF. The CDR3 DNA follows: TGCGCCAGCAGCTTACAGACTAGCCCGGGTTCCCCAGATACGCAGTATTTT. This sequence joins TRBV5-1 and TRBJ2-3, with TRBD2 matching 7 bases. Germline CDR1 reads SGHRS; CDR2 reads YFSETQ. The CDR3 runs to 17 residues. V trimming: 2 bases; J trimming: 4 bases; junction bases outside the gene matches: 13.

The J gene is TRBJ1-2, the V gene TRBV28, with D perhaps matching TRBD1 (5 bases). The CDR3 runs to 14 residues. Trimming left V 6 bases short and J 5 bases short, with 16 bases between. Germline V gene data show CDR1 as MDHEN and CDR2 as SYDVKM. This CDR3 reads CASRTPGREYGYTF. The CDR3 region has the DNA TGTGCCAGCAGAACCCCGGGACGAGAATATGGCTACACCTTC.